Shown below are 7 T cell receptor beta chains from a single sample sequenced in a study of shared clonotypes between healthy human individuals. Clones were read by immunoSEQ multiplex PCR, and TCRdb kept only the in-frame ones, dropping some. The table lists more than 400,000 clones, around 96% of them singletons. The sequenced sample consisted of naive CD4+ T cells sorted from blood. Subset meaning: CD45RA+ positively selected. Receptors were obtained from a woman under 40 in good health.

The chain employs TRBV5-4 and TRBJ2-7, with D perhaps given as TRBD1 or TRBD2 (7 bases each). CDR3 length: 15 residues. V was shortened by 7 bases and J by 3 bases, with 20 bases between the two germline ends. Germline CDR1 is SGHNT and CDR2 is YYREEE (reference sequence). The CDR3 reads CASGRGDRGFYEQYF. DNA of the CDR3: TGTGCCAGCGGCCGGGGGGACAGAGGATTCTACGAGCAGTACTTC.

This clone has only one observation. V gene TRBV10-3 combines with J gene TRBJ2-7, with D possibly matching TRBD2 (5 bases). Deletions cut 10 bases from V and 0 bases from J, with 10 bases between. The CDR3 sequence is 12 residues long. The germline V gene encodes CDR1 ENHRY and CDR2 SYGVKD. The CDR3 reads CANGMDSYEQYF. The CDR3, as DNA: TGTGCCAACGGGATGGACTCCTACGAGCAGTACTTC.

This clone was counted once. CDR3: CASALGQGWEPQHF. The CDR3 DNA is TGTGCTAGTGCCCTCGGACAGGGCTGGGAGCCCCAGCATTTT. This chain uses TRBV12-5 with TRBJ1-5; 8 bases map to TRBD1. V dropped 7 bases and J dropped 8; count of bases not matched to a gene: 10. Germline V gives CDR1 LGHNT, CDR2 FRNRAP. CDR3 length: 14 residues.

The chain is built from TRBV10-1 and TRBJ2-7; weak D call: TRBD2 (5 bases). The CDR3 covers 14 residues. The germline V and J ends were trimmed by 1 base and 0 bases, with 7 bases remaining between them. Germline V CDR1 and CDR2: WNHNN, SYGVQD (reference sequence). In nucleotides, the CDR3 is TGCGCCAGCAGTGAGTGGGCGGGCTCCTACGAGCAGTACTTC. This codes for CASSEWAGSYEQYF.

The chain carries TRBV27 and TRBJ2-7, with 14 bases that match TRBD2. The trim removed 10 bases at V and 3 bases at J, leaving 11 bases unmatched. The germline CDR1 and CDR2 sequences are MNHEY and SMNVEV (reference sequence). The CDR3 runs to 16 residues. This chain's CDR3 is CATTGLAGGRHYEQYF. Written as DNA, the CDR3 is TGTGCCACGACCGGACTAGCGGGAGGTAGGCACTACGAGCAGTACTTC.

The V and J genes are TRBV5-4 and TRBJ1-5, with a weak D call TRBD1 (6 bases). Germline CDR1 and CDR2: SGHNT and YYREEE (reference sequence). Between the trimmed V and J ends, which lost 0 bases and 3 bases, there was a span of 10 bases. The CDR3 has 15 residues. The CDR3 DNA reads TGTGCCAGCAGCTTGGGAGGACAGAACAATCAGCCCCAGCATTTT. It translates to CASSLGGQNNQPQHF.

V and J are TRBV2 and TRBJ1-1; weak D call: TRBD1 (5 bases). CDR1 is SNHLY and CDR2 is FYNNEI in the germline V gene. Between the trimmed V and J ends, which lost 2 bases and 5 bases, there was a span of 12 bases. The length of the CDR3 is 14 residues. The CDR3 bases are TGTGCCAGCAGTGAATGGGCAGGGAATACTGAAGCTTTCTTT. Translated: CASSEWAGNTEAFF.